One and the same sample provided the 22 T cell receptor beta chains below, sequenced in a study of cytotoxic CD8 clonotypes in ibrutinib-treated CLL. The assay was immunoSEQ multiplex PCR, and TCRdb's table has in-frame clones only and misses some. The repertoire holds approximately 67,000 clones, with more than 75% as singletons. Sequenced material: PBMCs, taken at disease progression, from a patient treated with ibrutinib. The origin of the receptors is a human donor with chronic lymphocytic leukemia.

The chain joins TRBV27 to TRBJ2-4; the D is unclear. The germline V and J ends were trimmed by 2 bases and 8 bases, with 10 bases remaining between them. In germline, CDR1 is MNHEY, CDR2 SMNVEV (reference sequence). CDR3 length: 13 amino acids. The CDR3 is CASSLEAGYIQYF. DNA for the CDR3: TGTGCCAGCAGTTTAGAAGCCGGCTACATTCAGTACTTC.

The V call is TRBV27, the J call TRBJ2-7; 13 bases agree with TRBD2. The CDR3 loop spans 17 amino acids. V shed 6 bases, J shed 0 bases, and the junction held 8 bases outside the gene matches. Looked up from germline, CDR1 is MNHEY and CDR2 is SMNVEV (reference sequence). The CDR3 DNA follows: TGTGCCAGCAGCTTGACTAGCGGGGGGACTCGCTCCTACGAGCAGTACTTC. Translation: CASSLTSGGTRSYEQYF.

The rearrangement uses TRBV9 and TRBJ2-7, with TRBD1 matching over 8 bases. The CDR3 has 15 amino acids. Germline CDR1 and CDR2: SGDLS and YYNGEE. The V segment lost 7 bases and the J segment 4 bases; nucleotides outside the gene matches: 13. The CDR3 sequence: CASSGTRTGFYEQYF. CDR3 nucleotide sequence: TGTGCCAGCTCGGGGACGAGGACAGGGTTTTACGAGCAGTACTTC.

The rearrangement joins TRBV7-8 to TRBJ2-1; 8 bases match TRBD2. Unmatched junction bases numbered 2, after V lost 7 bases and J lost 3 bases. This CDR3 has 13 residues. Germline values: CDR1 SGHVS, CDR2 FQNEAQ. The CDR3 protein is CASTRGGYNEQFF. CDR3 bases: TGTGCCAGCACCCGGGGGGGCTACAATGAGCAGTTCTTC.

The V gene is TRBV30, the J gene TRBJ2-7; weak D call: TRBD2 (7 bases). V was clipped by 8 bases and J by 0 bases, with 14 bases between them. The CDR3 is made up of 13 amino acids. Germline CDR1 GTSNPN, CDR2 SVGIG (reference sequence). The CDR3 DNA reads as TGTGCCCTGATAGGGGGGGCCTCCTACGAGCAGTACTTC. The encoded protein is CALIGGASYEQYF.

The V call is TRBV6-5, the J call TRBJ1-2, with D hard to call. The CDR3 has 13 residues. Looked up from germline, CDR1 is MNHEY and CDR2 is SVGAGI. With 8 bases removed from V and 4 bases from J, the gap between germline ends came to 14 bases. This chain's CDR3 is CASGVRRGYGYTF. The CDR3 nucleotides read TGTGCCAGCGGTGTTAGGAGAGGCTATGGCTACACCTTC.

V is TRBV29-1 and J is TRBJ1-2; 8 bases are shared with TRBD1. The V gene end was trimmed by 3 bases and the J gene end by 7 bases; junction bases not matched to a gene: 4. CDR1 and CDR2 from the germline V gene are SQVTM and ANQGSEA. CDR3 length: 12 amino acids. The CDR3: CSVDRGRRGYTF. The CDR3 nucleotides read TGCAGCGTTGACAGGGGGCGCCGTGGCTACACCTTC.

The J gene is TRBJ2-7, the V gene TRBV10-3; D unresolved. V lost 6 bases and J lost 3, with 6 bases in between. Germline-derived CDR1 and CDR2 are ENHRY and SYGVKD. The CDR3 is 11 residues long. This CDR3 is CAIRGDYEQYF. In nucleotides, the CDR3 is TGTGCCATCAGAGGAGACTACGAGCAGTACTTC.

This chain connects TRBV10-1 to TRBJ2-7, with D tentatively TRBD2 (5 bases). CDR1 and CDR2 (germline): WNHNN, SYGVQD (reference sequence). The ends were cut back, 0 bases at V and 7 bases at J, with 10 bases in the middle. CDR3 length equals 13 residues. The CDR3 DNA reads as TGCGCCAGCAGTGAGTCCGAGGGCTTGGAGCAGTACTTC. Its translation is CASSESEGLEQYF.

This clone was detected only a few times. The CDR3 DNA is TGTGCCAGTAGTACCCTTGGCCGTAATCCCTACGAGCAGTACTTC. Its protein product is CASSTLGRNPYEQYF. J is TRBJ2-7 and V is TRBV19; D remains unclear. CDR3 length equals 15 residues. From germline, CDR1 is LNHDA and CDR2 SQIVND (reference sequence). Trimming took off 4 bases at V and 2 bases at J, with 15 bases between the two ends. The whole variable domain, filled in from reference TRBV19 and TRBJ2-7, reads DGGITQSPKYLFRKEGQNVTLSCEQNLNHDAMYWYRQDPGQGLRLIYYSQIVNDFQKGDIAEGYSVSREKKESFPLTVTSAQKNPTAFYLCASSTLGRNPYEQYFGPGTRLTVT.

The V call is TRBV5-4, the J call TRBJ2-5, with a weak D call TRBD2 (6 bases). The CDR3 runs 14 residues. V shed 4 bases and J shed 2 bases, with 12 bases lying between them. Germline CDR1 reads SGHNT; CDR2 reads YYREEE (reference sequence). Written as DNA, the CDR3 is TGTGCCAGCAGCAGTGACCGGGAGCAAGAGACCCAGTACTTC. This encodes CASSSDREQETQYF.

The chain links TRBV19 to TRBJ1-5; a weak D match, TRBD1 (6 bases). This CDR3 contains 16 residues. Germline V gene sequence: CDR1 LNHDA, CDR2 SQIVND (reference sequence). Trimming took off 5 bases at V and 3 bases at J, with 17 bases between the two ends. The CDR3 nucleotides read TGTGCCAGTAGTCCCGTCCCCAGGGGACCCAATCAGCCCCAGCATTTT. Translated: CASSPVPRGPNQPQHF.

The chain combines TRBV10-3 with TRBJ1-2; 7 positions agree with TRBD1. Per the germline V gene, CDR1 is ENHRY and CDR2 is SYGVKD. V lost 8 bases to trimming and J lost 2 bases; unmatched junction nucleotides: 8. The CDR3 extends over 14 amino acids. The DNA of the CDR3 is TGTGCCATCCAAGACCCGACAGGGAACTATGGCTACACCTTC. It codes for CAIQDPTGNYGYTF.

V usage is TRBV27 and J usage is TRBJ1-2, with 7 bases lining up with TRBD1. Germline V CDR1 and CDR2: MNHEY, SMNVEV (reference sequence). Trimming at V came to 6 bases and at J to 6 bases, leaving 13 bases not matched to a gene. This CDR3 has 15 amino acids. Written as DNA, the CDR3 is TGTGCCAGCAGAAAAGTGGGACAGATTATTCATGGCTACACCTTC. Its protein is CASRKVGQIIHGYTF.

The chain uses TRBV7-9 and TRBJ2-5, with D perhaps TRBD1 (5 bases). The CDR3 is 13 residues long. Trimming took 4 bases from V and 2 from J, leaving 8 bases between them. Germline-derived CDR1 and CDR2 are SEHNR and FQNEAQ (reference sequence). The CDR3 loop is CASSSNRQETQYF. CDR3 bases: TGTGCCAGCAGCTCGAACAGGCAAGAGACCCAGTACTTC.

J is TRBJ2-2 and V is TRBV18; a possible D gene is TRBD1 (5 bases). Germline CDR1 is KGHSH and CDR2 is LQKENI. CDR3 size: 17 residues. Trimming pared 6 bases from V and 0 bases from J, leaving 17 bases between. CDR3 DNA: TGTGCCAGCTCCCGCCTACGAAGGGGAACGAACACCGGGGAGCTGTTTTTT. Translation gives CASSRLRRGTNTGELFF.

This clone has more than one count but fewer than ten. V is TRBV6-5 and J is TRBJ1-3, with D possibly TRBD1 on 5 matching bases. With 3 bases removed from V and 2 bases from J, the gap between germline ends came to 8 bases. This CDR3 is built from 14 residues. Germline assignment: CDR1 MNHEY and CDR2 SVGAGI. The CDR3 loop reads CASSYLGAGNTIYF. The DNA for the CDR3 is TGTGCCAGCAGTTATTTGGGGGCTGGAAACACCATATATTTT.

The chain couples TRBV30 to TRBJ1-5; 7 nucleotides match TRBD1. The junction had 9 bases not matched to a gene; V was cut back by 4 bases and J by 6 bases. CDR3 length: 14 residues. Germline V lookup: CDR1 GTSNPN, CDR2 SVGIG (reference sequence). The chain's CDR3 is CAWTPPDRVQPQHF. The CDR3 region has the DNA TGTGCCTGGACCCCGCCCGACAGGGTTCAGCCCCAGCATTTT. The variable domain in full, with the rest retrieved from reference TRBV30 and TRBJ1-5, is SQTIHQWPATLVQPVGSPLSLECTVEGTSNPNLYWYRQAAGRGLQLLFYSVGIGQISSEVPQNLSASRPQDRQFILSSKKLLLSDSGFYLCAWTPPDRVQPQHFGDGTRLSIL.

The V and J genes are TRBV11-2 and TRBJ2-1; either TRBD1 or TRBD2 may supply D (5 bases each). The CDR3 covers 16 residues. Germline loops: CDR1 SGHAT, CDR2 FQNNGV. Between the trimmed V and J ends, which lost 4 bases and 2 bases, there was a span of 15 bases. Here the CDR3 DNA reads TGTGCCAGCAGCTCGAGGGGCGGGCTTACCTACAATGAGCAGTTCTTC. Encoded protein: CASSSRGGLTYNEQFF.

This clone appeared a single time. CDR3 loop: CASSEAAGWVEKLFF. The CDR3, as DNA: TGTGCCAGCAGTGAAGCTGCAGGGTGGGTCGAAAAACTGTTTTTT. The gene calls are TRBV2 and TRBJ1-4; D is perhaps TRBD1 (5 bases). This CDR3 has 15 amino acids. V was pared by 0 bases and J by 8 bases, with 13 bases between. Germline lookup yields CDR1 SNHLY and CDR2 FYNNEI. Full variable domain (rest looked up from reference TRBV2 and TRBJ1-4): EPEVTQTPSHQVTQMGQEVILRCVPISNHLYFYWYRQILGQKVEFLVSFYNNEISEKSEIFDDQFSVERPDGSNFTLKIRSTKLEDSAMYFCASSEAAGWVEKLFFGSGTQLSVL.

The genes are TRBV10-1 and TRBJ2-5, with a possible D match to TRBD2 (6 bases). Trimming left V 3 bases short and J 3 bases short, with 8 bases between. The CDR3 length is 13 residues. Per germline, CDR1 WNHNN and CDR2 SYGVQD (reference sequence). The CDR3 protein is CASSEGGKETQYF. The CDR3, as DNA: TGCGCCAGCAGTGAAGGCGGGAAAGAGACCCAGTACTTC.

The genes are TRBV6-1 and TRBJ2-3; 8 bases match TRBD1. Germline CDR1 reads MNHNS; CDR2 reads SASEGT. After removal of 4 bases from V and 5 bases from J, the junction contained 8 bases not matched to a gene. The length of the CDR3 is 15 residues. The CDR3, as DNA: TGTGCCAGCAGTGCCGGACAGGGTGGAGTAGATACGCAGTATTTT. This sequence encodes CASSAGQGGVDTQYF.